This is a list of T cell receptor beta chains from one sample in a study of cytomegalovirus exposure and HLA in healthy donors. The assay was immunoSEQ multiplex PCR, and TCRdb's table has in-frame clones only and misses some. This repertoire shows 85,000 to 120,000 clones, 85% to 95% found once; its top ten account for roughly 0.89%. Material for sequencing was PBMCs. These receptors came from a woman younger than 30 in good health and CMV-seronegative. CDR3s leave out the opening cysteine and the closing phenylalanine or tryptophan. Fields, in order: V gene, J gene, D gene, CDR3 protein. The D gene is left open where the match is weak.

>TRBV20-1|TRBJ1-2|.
SAQGMDGYT
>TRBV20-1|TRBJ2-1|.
SARVYNEQF
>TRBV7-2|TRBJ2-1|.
ASSPQRGGSYNEQF
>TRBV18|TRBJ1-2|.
ASSHRDSYGYT
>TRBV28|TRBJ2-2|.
ASSLHSPGRTNTGELF
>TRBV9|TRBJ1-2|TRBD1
ASSGRQGVYGYT
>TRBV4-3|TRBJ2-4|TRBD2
ASSQRGDVNIQY
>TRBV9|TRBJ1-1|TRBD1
ASSDGQAYTEAF
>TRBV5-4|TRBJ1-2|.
ASRPDWYYGYT
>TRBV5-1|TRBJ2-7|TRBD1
ASRGAGTATPSSYEQY
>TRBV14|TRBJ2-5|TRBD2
ASSQDGLAGSKETQY
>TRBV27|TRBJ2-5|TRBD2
ASSLTLGLAGEETQY
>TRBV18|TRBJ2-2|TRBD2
ASSPPSGGTSNTGELF
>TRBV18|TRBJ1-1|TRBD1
ASSPRVGTGSLNTEAF
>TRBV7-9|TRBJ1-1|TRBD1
ASSFDRVPPEAF
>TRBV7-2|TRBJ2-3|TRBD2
ASSLGPSGGGTDTQY
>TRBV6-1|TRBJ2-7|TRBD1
ASSRDRERSYEQY
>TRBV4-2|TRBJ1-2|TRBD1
ASSVTGYGYT
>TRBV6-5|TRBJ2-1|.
ASSYFRGEQF
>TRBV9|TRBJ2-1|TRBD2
ASSTSGGKNNEQF
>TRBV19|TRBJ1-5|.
ASNPQGGSNQPQH
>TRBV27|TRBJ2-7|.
ASSSPWLGAVEQY
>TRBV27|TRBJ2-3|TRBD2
ASSPWASGAAADTQY
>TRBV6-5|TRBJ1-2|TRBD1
ASGYAGTGGVGYT
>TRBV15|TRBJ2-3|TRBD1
ATSSGQGGIRTSTDTQY
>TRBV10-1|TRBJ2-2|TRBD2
ASSGAGGNTGELF
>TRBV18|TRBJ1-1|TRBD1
ASSPGQGGRNTEAF
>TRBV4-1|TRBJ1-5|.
ASSQYPSDSNQPQH
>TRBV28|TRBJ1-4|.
ASTRTQKLF
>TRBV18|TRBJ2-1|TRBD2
ASSPPMASGSPAQF
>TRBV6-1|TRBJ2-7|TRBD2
ASSEGAGGPHEQY
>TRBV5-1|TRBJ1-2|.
ASSHNYRDTTGYT
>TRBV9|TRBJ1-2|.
ASSVGREHYGYT
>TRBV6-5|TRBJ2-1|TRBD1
ASSWTGVGEQF
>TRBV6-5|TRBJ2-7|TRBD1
ASSSWTGGSYEQY
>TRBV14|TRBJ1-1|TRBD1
ASSQAGTVNTEAF
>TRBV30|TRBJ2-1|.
AWSKAGHNEQF
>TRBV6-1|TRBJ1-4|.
ASSEARWGRVSVNEKLF
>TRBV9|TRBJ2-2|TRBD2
ASSVGVGTSGATGELF
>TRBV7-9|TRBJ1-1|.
ASSTIWPPRGAF
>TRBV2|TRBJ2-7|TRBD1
ASSTPLGQGFIYEQY
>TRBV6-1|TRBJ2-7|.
ASRGLYYEQY
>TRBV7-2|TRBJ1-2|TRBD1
ASSRGQGANYGYT
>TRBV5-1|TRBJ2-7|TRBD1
ASSIGDRSSYEQY
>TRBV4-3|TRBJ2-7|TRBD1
ASSPSPGTAYEQY
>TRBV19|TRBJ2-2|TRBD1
ASNPTGKNTGELF
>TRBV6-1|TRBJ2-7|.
ASSEGGTAPYEQY
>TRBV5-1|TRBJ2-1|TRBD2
ASSLGLAIENEQF
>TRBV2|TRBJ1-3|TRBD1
ASSPPPDRGDRNTIY
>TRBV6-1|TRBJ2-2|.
ASSPRLNTGELF
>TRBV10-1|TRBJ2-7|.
ASSAGTPTYEQY